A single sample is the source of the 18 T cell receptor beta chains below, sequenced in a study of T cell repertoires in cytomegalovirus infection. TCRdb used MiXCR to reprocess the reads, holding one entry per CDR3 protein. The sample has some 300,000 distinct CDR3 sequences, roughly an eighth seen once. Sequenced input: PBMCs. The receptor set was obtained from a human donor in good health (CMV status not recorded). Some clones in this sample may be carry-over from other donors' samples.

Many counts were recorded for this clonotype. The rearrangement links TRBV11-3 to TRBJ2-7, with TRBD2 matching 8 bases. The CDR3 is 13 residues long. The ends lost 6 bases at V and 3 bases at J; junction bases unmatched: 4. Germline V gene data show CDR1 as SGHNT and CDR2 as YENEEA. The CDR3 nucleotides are TGTGCCAGCAGTCCCGGGGGGGTCTACGAGCAGTACTTC. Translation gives CASSPGGVYEQYF.

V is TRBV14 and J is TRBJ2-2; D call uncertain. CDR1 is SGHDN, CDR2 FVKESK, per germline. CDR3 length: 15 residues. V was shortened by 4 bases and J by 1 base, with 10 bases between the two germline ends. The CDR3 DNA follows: TGTGCCAGCAGCCCGATCGAGCGGAACACCGGGGAGCTGTTTTTT. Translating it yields CASSPIERNTGELFF.

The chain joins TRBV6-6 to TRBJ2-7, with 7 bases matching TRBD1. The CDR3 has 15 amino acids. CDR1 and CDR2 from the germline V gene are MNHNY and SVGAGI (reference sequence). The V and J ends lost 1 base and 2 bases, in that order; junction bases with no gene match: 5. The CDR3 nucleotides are TGTGCCAGCAGTTACTGGACAGGAACAACCTACGAGCAGTACTTC. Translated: CASSYWTGTTYEQYF.

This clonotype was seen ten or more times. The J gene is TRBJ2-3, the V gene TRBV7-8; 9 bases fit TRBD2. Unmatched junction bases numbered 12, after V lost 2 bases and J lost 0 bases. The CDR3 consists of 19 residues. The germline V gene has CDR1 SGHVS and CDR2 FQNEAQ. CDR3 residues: CASSLYVTGLADSTDTQYF. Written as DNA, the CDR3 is TGTGCCAGCAGCTTATATGTTACGGGACTAGCAGATAGCACAGATACGCAGTATTTT.

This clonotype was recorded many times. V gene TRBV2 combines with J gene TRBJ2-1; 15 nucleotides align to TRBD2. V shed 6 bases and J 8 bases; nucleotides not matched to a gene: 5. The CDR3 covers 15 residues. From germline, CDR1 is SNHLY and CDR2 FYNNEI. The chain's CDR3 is CASSRGLAGGDEQFF. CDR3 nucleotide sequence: TGTGCCAGCAGCCGTGGACTAGCGGGAGGGGATGAGCAGTTCTTC.

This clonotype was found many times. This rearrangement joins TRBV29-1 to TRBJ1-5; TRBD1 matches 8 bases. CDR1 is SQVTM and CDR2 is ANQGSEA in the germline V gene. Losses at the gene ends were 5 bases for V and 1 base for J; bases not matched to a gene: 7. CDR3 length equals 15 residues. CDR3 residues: CSVQGGQGSNQPQHF. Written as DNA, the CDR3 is TGCAGCGTTCAAGGAGGACAGGGAAGCAATCAGCCCCAGCATTTT.

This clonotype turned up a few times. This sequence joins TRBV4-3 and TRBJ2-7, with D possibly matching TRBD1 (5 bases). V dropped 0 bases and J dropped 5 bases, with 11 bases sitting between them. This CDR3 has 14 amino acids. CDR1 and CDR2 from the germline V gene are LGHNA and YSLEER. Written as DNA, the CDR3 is TGCGCCAGCAGCCAAGATGGACAATCCCACGAGCAGTACTTC. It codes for CASSQDGQSHEQYF.

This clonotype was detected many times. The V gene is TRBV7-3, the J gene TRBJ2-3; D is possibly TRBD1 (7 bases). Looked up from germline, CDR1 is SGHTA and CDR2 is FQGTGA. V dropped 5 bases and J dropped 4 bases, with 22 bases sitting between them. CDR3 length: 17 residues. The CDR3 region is CASSPLRQQGRPDTQYF. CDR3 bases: TGTGCCAGCAGCCCTCTACGCCAACAGGGGAGGCCAGATACGCAGTATTTT.

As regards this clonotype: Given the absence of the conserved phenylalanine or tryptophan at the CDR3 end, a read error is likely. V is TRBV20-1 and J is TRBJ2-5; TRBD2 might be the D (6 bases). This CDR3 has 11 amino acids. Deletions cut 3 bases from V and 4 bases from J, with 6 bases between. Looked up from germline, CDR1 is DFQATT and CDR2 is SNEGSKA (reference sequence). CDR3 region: CSARGGETQYL. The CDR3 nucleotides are TGCAGTGCTAGGGGGGGAGAGACCCAGTACCTC.

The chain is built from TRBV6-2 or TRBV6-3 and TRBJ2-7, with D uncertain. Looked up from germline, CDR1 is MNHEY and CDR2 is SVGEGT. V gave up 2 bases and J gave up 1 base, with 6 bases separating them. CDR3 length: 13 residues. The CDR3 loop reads CASSYGVSYEQYF. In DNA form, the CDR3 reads TGTGCCAGCAGTTACGGAGTTTCCTACGAGCAGTACTTC.

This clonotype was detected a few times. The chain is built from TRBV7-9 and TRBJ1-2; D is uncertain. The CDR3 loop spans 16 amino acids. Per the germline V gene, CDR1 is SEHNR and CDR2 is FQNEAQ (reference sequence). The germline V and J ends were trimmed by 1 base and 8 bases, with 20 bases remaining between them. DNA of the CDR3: TGTGCCAGCAGCTTAGAGGGCCGGAGGGTCAGCGGAGGCTACACCTTC. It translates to CASSLEGRRVSGGYTF.

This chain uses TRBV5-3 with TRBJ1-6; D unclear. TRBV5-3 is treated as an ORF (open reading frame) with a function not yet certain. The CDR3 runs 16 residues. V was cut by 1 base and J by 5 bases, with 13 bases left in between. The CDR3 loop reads CARSLSRVLDNSPLHF. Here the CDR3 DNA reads TGTGCCAGAAGCTTGTCTCGGGTCTTAGATAATTCACCCCTCCACTTT.

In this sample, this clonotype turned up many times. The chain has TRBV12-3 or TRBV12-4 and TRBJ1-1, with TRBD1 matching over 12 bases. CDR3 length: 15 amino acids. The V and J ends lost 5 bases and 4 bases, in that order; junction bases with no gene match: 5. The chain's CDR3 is CASSPQGQGATEAFF. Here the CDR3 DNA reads TGTGCCAGCAGTCCGCAGGGACAGGGGGCCACTGAAGCTTTCTTT.

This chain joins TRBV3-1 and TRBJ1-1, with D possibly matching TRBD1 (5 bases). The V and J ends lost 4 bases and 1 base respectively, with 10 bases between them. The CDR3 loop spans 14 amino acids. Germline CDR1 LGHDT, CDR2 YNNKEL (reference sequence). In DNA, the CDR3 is TGTGCCAGCAGCCGCTGGGGGGAGAACACTGAAGCTTTCTTT. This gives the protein CASSRWGENTEAFF.

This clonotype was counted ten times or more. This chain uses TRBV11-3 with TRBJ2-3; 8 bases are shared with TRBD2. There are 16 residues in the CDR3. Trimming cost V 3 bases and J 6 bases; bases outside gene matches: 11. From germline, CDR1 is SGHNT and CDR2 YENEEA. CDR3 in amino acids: CASSFIFGGGGDTQYF. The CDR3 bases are TGTGCCAGCAGCTTCATTTTCGGGGGGGGCGGTGATACGCAGTATTTT.

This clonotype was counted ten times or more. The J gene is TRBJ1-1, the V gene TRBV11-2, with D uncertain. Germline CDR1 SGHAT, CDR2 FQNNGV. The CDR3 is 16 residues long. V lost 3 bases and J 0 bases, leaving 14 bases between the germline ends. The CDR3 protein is CASSLQSGVVNTEAFF. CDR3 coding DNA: TGTGCCAGCAGCTTGCAGAGTGGAGTCGTGAACACTGAAGCTTTCTTT. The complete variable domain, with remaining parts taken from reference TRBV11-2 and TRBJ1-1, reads EAGVAQSPRYKIIEKRQSVAFWCNPISGHATLYWYQQILGQGPKLLIQFQNNGVVDDSQLPKDRFSAERLKGVDSTLKIQPAKLEDSAVYLCASSLQSGVVNTEAFFGQGTRLTVV.

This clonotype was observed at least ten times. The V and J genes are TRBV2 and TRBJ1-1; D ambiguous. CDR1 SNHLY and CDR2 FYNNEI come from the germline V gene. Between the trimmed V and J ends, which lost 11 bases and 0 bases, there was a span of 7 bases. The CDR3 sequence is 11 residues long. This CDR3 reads CAGDMNTEAFF. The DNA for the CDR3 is TGTGCCGGAGACATGAACACTGAAGCTTTCTTT.

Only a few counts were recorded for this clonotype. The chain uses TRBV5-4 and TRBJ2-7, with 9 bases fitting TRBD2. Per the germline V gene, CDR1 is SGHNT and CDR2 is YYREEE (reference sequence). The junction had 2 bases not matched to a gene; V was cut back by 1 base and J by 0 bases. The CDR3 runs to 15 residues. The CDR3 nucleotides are TGTGCCAGCAGCTTGAATAGCGGGAGCTCCTACGAGCAGTACTTC. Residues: CASSLNSGSSYEQYF.